The 16 T cell receptor beta chains below all came from one sample that was sequenced in a study of shared clonotypes between healthy human individuals. The assay was immunoSEQ multiplex PCR, and TCRdb's table has in-frame clones only and misses some. This table holds some 2.4 million clones, 80% to 95% found once. The specimen was naive CD4+ T cells from PBMCs. Subset specified: CD45RA+ positively selected. These receptors were taken from a man aged 18 to 29 in good health. Some clones in this sample may be carry-over from other donors' samples.

As for this clone: This sample includes further DNA sequences coding for the same CDR3. The chain recombines TRBV28 with TRBJ2-3, with 11 bases lining up with TRBD1. The CDR3 loop spans 15 amino acids. Germline CDR1 reads MDHEN; CDR2 reads SYDVKM. Trimming cost V 6 bases and J 4 bases; bases outside gene matches: 6. The CDR3 sequence: CASSAPGQGADTQYF. For the CDR3, the DNA is TGTGCCAGCAGCGCCCCGGGACAGGGGGCAGATACGCAGTATTTT.

The chain joins TRBV27 to TRBJ1-1, with D tentatively TRBD1 (5 bases). Deletions cut 2 bases from V and 8 bases from J, with 21 bases between. From germline, CDR1 is MNHEY and CDR2 SMNVEV (reference sequence). The CDR3 is 16 amino acids. The CDR3 DNA follows: TGTGCCAGCAGTTTAGCGGGGGTGGCTTCCTCAACCGAAGCTTTCTTT. Amino acids: CASSLAGVASSTEAFF.

The chain employs TRBV5-1 and TRBJ2-7, with 8 bases lining up with TRBD2. Germline CDR1 and CDR2: SGHRS and YFSETQ. The trim removed 0 bases at V and 3 bases at J, leaving 5 bases unmatched. The CDR3 spans 15 residues. The CDR3 nucleotides are TGCGCCAGCAGCTTGGCCGGGACTAGAGACTACGAGCAGTACTTC. Protein sequence: CASSLAGTRDYEQYF.

The chain couples TRBV11-3 to TRBJ2-2; D perhaps matches TRBD1 (7 bases). CDR1 and CDR2 (germline): SGHNT, YENEEA. This CDR3 comprises 17 residues. Trimming pared 4 bases from V and 7 bases from J, leaving 22 bases between. The CDR3 DNA reads as TGTGCCAGCAGCTCCCCTCAGGGGGGTACTCGGGACGGGGAGCTGTTTTTT. Its protein is CASSSPQGGTRDGELFF.

The chain uses TRBV19 and TRBJ2-3; the D gene is possibly TRBD1 (5 bases). V was clipped by 2 bases and J by 9 bases, with 15 bases between them. This CDR3 spans 14 amino acids. Per the germline V gene, CDR1 is LNHDA and CDR2 is SQIVND (reference sequence). As DNA, the CDR3 is TGTGCCAGTAGTATACCAGGGAAGGGAAGCACGCAGTATTTT. This codes for CASSIPGKGSTQYF.

The chain is built from TRBV7-9 and TRBJ2-1; 15 bases are a match to TRBD2. This CDR3 contains 18 residues. CDR1 is SEHNR, CDR2 FQNEAQ, per germline (reference sequence). The V segment lost 5 bases and the J segment 4 bases; nucleotides outside the gene matches: 9. CDR3 sequence: CASSTGLAGGSSYNEQFF. In nucleotides, the CDR3 is TGTGCCAGCAGCACGGGACTAGCGGGAGGTTCTAGTTACAATGAGCAGTTCTTC.

The chain employs TRBV28 and TRBJ1-3; D gene unclear. Germline lookup yields CDR1 MDHEN and CDR2 SYDVKM. This CDR3 comprises 16 residues. V lost 5 bases and J 0 bases, leaving 14 bases between the germline ends. The CDR3 DNA sequence: TGTGCCAGCAGTGACTTGACACCTTACTCTGGAAACACCATATATTTT. Protein product: CASSDLTPYSGNTIYF.

The J gene is TRBJ2-3, the V gene TRBV29-1, with D perhaps TRBD1 or TRBD2 (5 bases each). V dropped 2 bases and J dropped 4 bases, with 7 bases sitting between them. In germline, CDR1 is SQVTM, CDR2 ANQGSEA. The CDR3 has 12 amino acids. The CDR3 loop is CSVELGADTQYF. The CDR3 DNA sequence: TGCAGCGTTGAATTGGGGGCAGATACGCAGTATTTT.

This chain links TRBV11-2 with TRBJ2-1, with TRBD2 matching 8 bases. The J segment lost 8 bases and the V segment lost 7 bases, leaving 13 bases of the junction unmatched. The CDR3 contains 15 residues. Germline V gene data show CDR1 as SGHAT and CDR2 as FQNNGV. DNA for the CDR3: TGTGCCAGCACCCCTCGTAGAGCGGGAGACTATGAGCAGTTCTTC. It is translated as CASTPRRAGDYEQFF.

The chain has TRBV7-3 and TRBJ2-7; 14 positions agree with TRBD2. V gave up 0 bases and J gave up 7 bases; unmatched junction bases: 8. Per the germline V gene, CDR1 is SGHTA and CDR2 is FQGTGA. The CDR3 length is 17 residues. The CDR3 coding sequence is TGTGCCAGCAGCTTAACGGGACTAGCGGGAGCTCTGGGTGAGCAGTACTTC. This codes for CASSLTGLAGALGEQYF.

The rearrangement uses TRBV11-1 and TRBJ2-7, with 11 bases fitting TRBD1. V was pared by 5 bases and J by 0 bases, with 6 bases of the junction left unmatched. Germline V gene data show CDR1 as SGHAT and CDR2 as FQDESV (reference sequence). The CDR3 runs to 16 residues. The CDR3 loop is CASSLGQGANSYEQYF. The CDR3 region has the DNA TGTGCCAGCAGCCTAGGACAGGGGGCGAACTCCTACGAGCAGTACTTC.

This clone was recorded only once. The chain combines TRBV5-6 with TRBJ2-7; TRBD1 agrees at 12 bases. The V segment lost 0 bases and the J segment 3 bases; nucleotides outside the gene matches: 4. CDR1 SGHDT and CDR2 YYEEEE come from the germline V gene. The CDR3 has 16 residues. The CDR3 DNA reads as TGTGCCAGCAGCTTGGCCGGGACAGGGGGCGACTACGAGCAGTACTTC. It translates to CASSLAGTGGDYEQYF.

The chain links TRBV5-4 to TRBJ2-7; no clear D. The CDR3 totals 14 residues. The germline CDR1 and CDR2 sequences are SGHNT and YYREEE (reference sequence). Trimming stripped 4 bases from V and 4 bases from J, with 15 bases between. Here the CDR3 reads CASSPALRPYEQYF. The CDR3 DNA reads TGTGCCAGCAGCCCGGCCCTTAGACCGTACGAGCAGTACTTC.

This rearrangement joins TRBV5-5 to TRBJ1-1; TRBD1 agrees at 7 bases. Germline CDR1 reads SGHKS; CDR2 reads YYEKEE (reference sequence). This CDR3 region has 14 residues. The V and J ends lost 5 bases and 5 bases, in that order; junction bases with no gene match: 9. CDR3 coding DNA: TGTGCCAGCAGTTTTCCAGGGGGAATAACTGAAGCTTTCTTT. Encoded protein: CASSFPGGITEAFF.

The chain combines TRBV7-9 with TRBJ2-6, with D unclear. Trimming pared 5 bases from V and 0 bases from J, leaving 11 bases between. The V gene's germline CDR1 is SEHNR and CDR2 FQNEAQ (reference sequence). This CDR3 has 16 amino acids. The CDR3 DNA reads TGTGCCAGCAGCCCCGGTCTGGGCTCTGGGGCCAACGTCCTGACTTTC. The encoded protein is CASSPGLGSGANVLTF.

Only a few counts were recorded for this clone. J is TRBJ1-5 and V is TRBV19; D gene ambiguous. The CDR3 extends over 15 amino acids. The V gene's germline CDR1 is LNHDA and CDR2 SQIVND (reference sequence). The V gene lost 3 bases and the J gene lost 1 base, with 10 bases spanning the gap. The CDR3 is CASSIPGRSNQPQHF. CDR3 coding DNA: TGTGCCAGTAGTATTCCCGGTCGGAGCAATCAGCCCCAGCATTTT.